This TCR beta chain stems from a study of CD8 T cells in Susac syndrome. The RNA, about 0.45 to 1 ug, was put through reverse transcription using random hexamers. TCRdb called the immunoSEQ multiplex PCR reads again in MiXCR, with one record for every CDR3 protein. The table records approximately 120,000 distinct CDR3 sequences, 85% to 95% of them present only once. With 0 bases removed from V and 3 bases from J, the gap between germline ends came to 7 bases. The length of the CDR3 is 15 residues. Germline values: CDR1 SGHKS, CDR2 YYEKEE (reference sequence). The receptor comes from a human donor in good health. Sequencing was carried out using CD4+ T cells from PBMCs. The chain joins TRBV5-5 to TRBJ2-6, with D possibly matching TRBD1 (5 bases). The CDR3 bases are TGTGCCAGCAGCTTGGAGGGGCTTGGGGCCAACGTCCTGACTTTC. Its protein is CASSLEGLGANVLTF.